One sample yielded the 2 T cell receptor beta chains listed below, sequenced in a study of shared clonotypes between healthy human individuals. Positively selected for CCR7, the CD45RO-negative cells used as naive CD8 cells excluded terminally differentiated effector memory CD45RA+ cells. The protocol was immunoSEQ multiplex PCR, while the TCRdb copy is restricted to in-frame clones and leaves out a portion. The sample comprises around 2,000,000 clones, 93% of which are singletons, and more than 1.5% rests with the top ten. Sequencing was done on a sample of naive CD8+ T cells from PBMCs. The receptors derive from a man between 18 and 35 years old in good health. Some clones in this sample may be carry-over from other donors' samples.

This chain connects TRBV27 to TRBJ2-2, with no clear D. CDR1 and CDR2 (germline): MNHEY, SMNVEV (reference sequence). This CDR3 spans 14 amino acids. The V and J ends lost 8 bases and 4 bases respectively, with 14 bases between them. The CDR3 bases are TGTGCCAGCGCTGTAGGTTATAGCACCGGGGAGCTGTTTTTT. It specifies CASAVGYSTGELFF.

The rearrangement joins TRBV28 to TRBJ2-3, with D maybe TRBD2 (6 bases). CDR3 length: 18 amino acids. Germline V gene data show CDR1 as MDHEN and CDR2 as SYDVKM. The ends were cut back, 6 bases at V and 1 base at J, with 23 bases in the middle. As DNA, the CDR3 is TGTGCCAGCAGCTGGGACTTAAACGGACCCTCTGGCACAGATACGCAGTATTTT. It codes for CASSWDLNGPSGTDTQYF.